This entry lists 3 T cell receptor beta chains sequenced from one sample in a study of CD8+ T cells in alopecia areata. Noted treatment: oral pan-JAK inhibitor, 5-10 mg twice daily. RNA extraction and reverse transcription yielded cDNA as sequencing template. Measured with immunoSEQ multiplex PCR; TCRdb has only the in-frame clones, and not every one. This table holds about 200,000 clones, 30% to 40% found once. The input for sequencing was CD4+ T cells sorted from blood, taken between weeks 30 and 35, from a patient treated with tofacitinib. All receptors derive from a human donor with alopecia areata.

This clone occurred a few times. The rearrangement uses TRBV29-1 and TRBJ1-6; 7 positions match TRBD1. V lost 6 bases and J lost 6; bases outside the gene matches: 8. The CDR3 consists of 14 residues. Germline CDR1 and CDR2: SQVTM and ANQGSEA. Here the CDR3 reads CSVASGTVNSPLHF. DNA for the CDR3: TGCAGCGTCGCCTCCGGGACAGTTAATTCACCCCTCCACTTT.

This clone has just a few counts. The J gene is TRBJ2-4, the V gene TRBV4-1; D not certain. This CDR3 has 17 amino acids. Germline CDR1 reads MGHRA; CDR2 reads YSYEKL. V was cut by 0 bases and J by 2 bases, with 14 bases left in between. The CDR3, as DNA: TGCGCCAGCAGCCAAGAACGGTTAGGGCTAACCAAAAACATTCAGTACTTC. This codes for CASSQERLGLTKNIQYF.

This clone has a handful of counts. Other nucleotide sequences in the sample specify the same CDR3. The V gene is TRBV2, the J gene TRBJ2-7; D is ambiguous. From germline, CDR1 is SNHLY and CDR2 FYNNEI. Trimming shortened V by 6 bases and J by 0 bases, and 6 bases separated the two germline ends. This CDR3 is 12 amino acids long. DNA for the CDR3: TGTGCCAGCAGCTATAGCTCCTACGAGCAGTACTTC. Protein: CASSYSSYEQYF.